The 10 T cell receptor beta chains listed next were all sequenced from one sample in a study of cytomegalovirus exposure and HLA in healthy donors. The PCR contained 60 Vbeta and 13 Jbeta primers. Assay: immunoSEQ multiplex PCR; the TCRdb copy retains only in-frame clones and omits some. Counted here are some 140,000 clones, over 65% occurring once; the ten biggest clones make up roughly 2%. The sample comprised PBMCs. Every receptor here comes from a man younger than 40 in good health and CMV-seronegative.

The V call is TRBV29-1, the J call TRBJ2-1; D is possibly TRBD1 (6 bases). Germline loops: CDR1 SQVTM, CDR2 ANQGSEA. The V end was cut by 0 bases, the J end by 7 bases, with 10 bases between. There are 13 residues in the CDR3. The CDR3 DNA follows: TGCAGCGTTGAAGATCTTAGGGGGAATGAGCAGTTCTTC. It codes for CSVEDLRGNEQFF.

The chain recombines TRBV27 with TRBJ2-1; D is ambiguous. Per germline, CDR1 MNHEY and CDR2 SMNVEV (reference sequence). V was trimmed by 2 bases and J by 10 bases, leaving 15 bases between them. The CDR3 is 14 amino acids. The CDR3 protein is CASSLGSQAREQFF. The DNA for the CDR3 is TGTGCCAGCAGTTTAGGTTCCCAAGCCAGGGAGCAGTTCTTC.

The chain uses TRBV6-6 and TRBJ1-2; weak D call: TRBD1 (6 bases). The length of the CDR3 is 14 residues. Trimming removed 2 bases from V and 7 bases from J, with 14 bases in between. Germline V gene sequence: CDR1 MNHNY, CDR2 SVGAGI (reference sequence). The CDR3 DNA is TGTGCCAGCAGTTACCCAGGGGTATTGAGTGGCTACACCTTC. Its translation: CASSYPGVLSGYTF.

This clone was found a few times. The same CDR3 also results from other DNA sequences found in this sample. V is TRBV4-2 and J is TRBJ2-5, with TRBD2 matching 9 bases. The ends lost 0 bases at V and 1 base at J; junction bases unmatched: 0. Germline V lookup: CDR1 LGHNA, CDR2 YNFKEQ. The CDR3 contains 15 residues. CDR3 in amino acids: CASSQERGGQETQYF. In DNA, the CDR3 is TGTGCCAGCAGCCAAGAGCGGGGGGGCCAAGAGACCCAGTACTTC.

The J gene is TRBJ2-5, the V gene TRBV7-2; D is possibly TRBD1 (6 bases). Germline assignment: CDR1 SGHTA and CDR2 FQGNSA. The CDR3 loop spans 15 amino acids. V was shortened by 0 bases and J by 3 bases, with 11 bases between the two germline ends. CDR3 residues: CASSLAPGVKETQYF. In DNA, the CDR3 is TGTGCCAGCAGCTTAGCCCCAGGGGTGAAAGAGACCCAGTACTTC. Combining the CDR3 with reference TRBV7-2 and TRBJ2-5 gives the whole variable domain GAGVSQSPSNKVTEKGKDVELRCDPISGHTALYWYRQSLGQGLEFLIYFQGNSAPDKSGLPSDRFSAERTGGSVSTLTIQRTQQEDSAVYLCASSLAPGVKETQYFGPGTRLLVL.

The chain employs TRBV15 and TRBJ2-3, with 9 bases fitting TRBD1. Germline V lookup: CDR1 LNHNV, CDR2 YYDKDF (reference sequence). The CDR3 consists of 16 residues. Unmatched junction bases numbered 7, after V lost 1 base and J lost 5 bases. DNA of the CDR3: TGTGCCACCAGCAGAGGCGTGGGACAGGGTGGAGATACGCAGTATTTT. Translated, it gives CATSRGVGQGGDTQYF.

The chain joins TRBV5-6 to TRBJ1-5; D gene ambiguous. The CDR3 contains 16 residues. Germline loops: CDR1 SGHDT, CDR2 YYEEEE. V was clipped by 1 base and J by 6 bases, with 17 bases between them. This CDR3 reads CASSLTVKDSGQPQHF. The CDR3 bases are TGTGCCAGCAGCTTGACAGTAAAGGATTCTGGTCAGCCCCAGCATTTT.

This clone was observed a few times. The chain couples TRBV5-4 to TRBJ1-1, with D perhaps matching TRBD1 (6 bases). With 4 bases removed from V and 4 bases from J, the gap between germline ends came to 11 bases. This CDR3 is 13 amino acids long. Germline V gene sequence: CDR1 SGHNT, CDR2 YYREEE (reference sequence). CDR3 in DNA: TGTGCCAGCAGCGTCAGAGGGGGCACTGAAGCTTTCTTT. This encodes CASSVRGGTEAFF.

The chain is built from TRBV5-1 and TRBJ2-4; 7 positions agree with TRBD2. Trimming took 4 bases from V and 8 from J; bases not matched to a gene: 9. The CDR3 consists of 14 residues. Germline assignment: CDR1 SGHRS and CDR2 YFSETQ. CDR3 sequence reads: CASSPAAGRDIQYF. The CDR3 DNA reads TGCGCCAGCAGCCCGGCGGCAGGGAGGGACATTCAGTACTTC.

This clone has only a few counts. This rearrangement joins TRBV7-2 to TRBJ2-5; 8 bases map to TRBD1. Losses at the gene ends were 4 bases for V and 6 bases for J; bases not matched to a gene: 7. Germline values: CDR1 SGHTA, CDR2 FQGNSA. The CDR3 is 14 amino acids. In DNA form, the CDR3 reads TGTGCCAGCAGCTCAATCAGGGGGCGGAAGACCCAGTACTTC. Its translation: CASSSIRGRKTQYF.